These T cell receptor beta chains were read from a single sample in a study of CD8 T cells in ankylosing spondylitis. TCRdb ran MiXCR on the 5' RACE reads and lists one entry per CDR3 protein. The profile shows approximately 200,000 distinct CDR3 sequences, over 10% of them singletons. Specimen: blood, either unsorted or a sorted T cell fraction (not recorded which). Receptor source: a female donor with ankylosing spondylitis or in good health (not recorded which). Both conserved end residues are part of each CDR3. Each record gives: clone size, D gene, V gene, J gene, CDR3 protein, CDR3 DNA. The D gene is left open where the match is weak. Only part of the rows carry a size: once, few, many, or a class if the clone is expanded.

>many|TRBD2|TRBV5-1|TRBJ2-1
CASSLVGLAGGNEQFF
TGCGCCAGCAGCCTGGTTGGGCTAGCGGGAGGCAATGAGCAGTTCTTC
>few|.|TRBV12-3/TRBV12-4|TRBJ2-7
CASSSPWGYEQYF
TGTGCCAGCAGTTCCCCCTGGGGCTACGAGCAGTACTTC
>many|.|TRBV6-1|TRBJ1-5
CASSKHRVNQPQHF
TGTGCCAGCAGCAAACACAGGGTAAATCAGCCCCAGCATTTT
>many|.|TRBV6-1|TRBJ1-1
CASRVRDGLVSEAFF
TGTGCCAGCAGAGTCAGGGACGGTTTGGTTTCTGAAGCTTTCTTT
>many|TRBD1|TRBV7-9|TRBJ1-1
CASSIRDRGRLPEAFF
TGTGCCAGCAGCATACGGGACAGGGGGCGCTTACCTGAAGCTTTCTTT
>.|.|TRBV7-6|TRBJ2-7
CASSLDGGTHYEQYF
TGTGCCAGCAGCTTAGACGGGGGCACGCACTACGAGCAGTACTTC
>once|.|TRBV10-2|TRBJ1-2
CASDETANYGCTF
TGCGCCAGCGATGAAACAGCGAACTATGGCTGCACCTTC
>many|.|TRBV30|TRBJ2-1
CACNRVRNNEQFF
TGTGCCTGTAACAGGGTTCGGAACAATGAGCAGTTCTTC
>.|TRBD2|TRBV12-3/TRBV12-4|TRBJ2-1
CASSLITSGRVYEQFF
TGTGCCAGCAGTTTAATTACTAGCGGGAGGGTTTATGAGCAGTTCTTC
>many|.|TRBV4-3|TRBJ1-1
CASSQVSGANTEAFF
TGCGCCAGCAGCCAAGTTTCAGGGGCGAACACTGAAGCTTTCTTT
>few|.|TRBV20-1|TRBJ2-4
CSARARLEYIQYF
TGCAGTGCTAGAGCCCGGCTGGAGTACATTCAGTACTTC
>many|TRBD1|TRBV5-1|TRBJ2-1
CASSTGQANNEQFF
TGCGCCAGCAGCACGGGACAGGCCAACAATGAGCAGTTCTTC
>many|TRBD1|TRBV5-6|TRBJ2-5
CASSFQGTGASSESQYF
TGTGCCAGCAGCTTCCAGGGGACAGGGGCCTCCAGTGAGTCCCAGTACTTC
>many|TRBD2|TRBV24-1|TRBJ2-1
CATSGHSGLAGINEQFF
TGTGCCACCAGTGGGCACTCCGGACTAGCGGGAATCAATGAGCAGTTCTTC
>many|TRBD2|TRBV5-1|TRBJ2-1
CASSLGDYSYNEQFF
TGCGCCAGCAGCTTGGGGGACTACTCATACAATGAGCAGTTCTTC
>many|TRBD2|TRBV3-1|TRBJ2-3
CASSDGTSGFTDTQYF
TGTGCCAGCAGCGACGGGACTAGCGGATTCACAGATACGCAGTATTTT
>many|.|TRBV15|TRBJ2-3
CATSRDPSAADTQYF
TGTGCCACCAGCAGAGATCCCTCAGCAGCAGATACGCAGTATTTT
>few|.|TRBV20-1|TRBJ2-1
CSAPRGASSYNEQFF
TGCAGTGCTCCTCGCGGGGCGAGCTCCTACAATGAGCAGTTCTTC
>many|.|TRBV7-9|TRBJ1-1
CASSVDDTEAFF
TGTGCCAGCAGCGTGGACGACACTGAAGCTTTCTTT
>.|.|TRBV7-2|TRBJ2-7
CASSLVSGGDEQYF
TGTGCCAGCAGCTTAGTATCGGGGGGCGACGAGCAGTACTTC
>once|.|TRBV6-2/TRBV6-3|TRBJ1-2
CASSCSRGTDFNYGYTF
TGTGCCAGCAGTTGCTCCCGGGGGACCGACTTTAACTATGGCTACACCTTC
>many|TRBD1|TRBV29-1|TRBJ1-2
CSVQGADYGYTF
TGCAGCGTACAGGGGGCTGACTATGGCTACACCTTC
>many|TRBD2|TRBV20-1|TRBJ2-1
CSAGTSAYNEQFF
TGCAGCGCAGGGACTAGCGCTTACAATGAGCAGTTCTTC
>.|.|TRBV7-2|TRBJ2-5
CASSLAISAGRTPQETQYF
TGTGCCAGCAGCTTAGCAATATCGGCAGGCCGGACGCCTCAAGAGACCCAGTACTTC
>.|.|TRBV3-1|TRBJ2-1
CASSLEPGLNEQFF
TGTGCCAGCAGCCTTGAGCCGGGGCTTAATGAGCAGTTCTTC
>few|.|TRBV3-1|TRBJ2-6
CASSQMFSGANVLTF
TGTGCCAGCAGCCAAATGTTTTCTGGGGCCAACGTCCTGACTTTC
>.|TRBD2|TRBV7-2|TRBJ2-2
CASSLGSGLAGAKTGELFF
TGTGCCAGCAGCTTAGGCTCTGGACTAGCGGGAGCTAAGACCGGGGAGCTGTTTTTT
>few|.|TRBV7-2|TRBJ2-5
CASSSTYQETQYF
TGTGCCAGCAGCTCCACCTACCAAGAGACCCAGTACTTC
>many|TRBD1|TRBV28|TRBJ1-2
CASSLQGIYGYTF
TGTGCCAGCAGCCTACAGGGGATCTATGGCTACACCTTC
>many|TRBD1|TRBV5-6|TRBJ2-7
CASGTGPSAYEQYF
TGTGCCAGCGGGACAGGACCTTCAGCGTACGAGCAGTACTTC
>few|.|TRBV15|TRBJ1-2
CATSRQSGQLPYGYTF
TGTGCCACCAGCAGGCAGTCCGGACAGCTTCCCTATGGCTACACCTTC
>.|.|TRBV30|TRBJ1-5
CAWSRRASQPQHF
TGTGCCTGGAGTCGCAGGGCTTCTCAGCCCCAGCATTTT
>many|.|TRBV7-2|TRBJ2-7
CASSLWQNEQYF
TGTGCCAGCAGCTTATGGCAGAACGAGCAGTACTTC
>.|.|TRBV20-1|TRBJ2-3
CSARQSSKDTRYF
TGCAGTGCTAGACAGTCTAGCAAGGATACGCGGTATTTT
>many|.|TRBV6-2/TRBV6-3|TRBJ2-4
CASSYENIQYF
TGTGCCAGCAGTTACGAAAACATTCAGTACTTC
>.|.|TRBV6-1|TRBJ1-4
CASRNPGAEINEKLFF
TGTGCCAGCAGGAATCCGGGGGCAGAAATTAATGAAAAACTGTTTTTT
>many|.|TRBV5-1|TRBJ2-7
CASGTGFEQYF
TGCGCCAGCGGAACAGGGTTCGAGCAGTACTTC
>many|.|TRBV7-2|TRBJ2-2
CASSFGQNTGELFF
TGTGCCAGCAGCTTCGGACAGAACACCGGGGAGCTGTTTTTT
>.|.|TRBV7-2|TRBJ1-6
CASSPRGVGANSPLHF
TGTGCCAGCAGCCCGAGGGGCGTAGGGGCTAATTCACCCCTCCACTTT
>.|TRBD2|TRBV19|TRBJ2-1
CASSTAVRTRRGSEQFF
TGTGCCAGTAGTACCGCAGTTAGGACTAGAAGAGGGAGTGAGCAGTTCTTC
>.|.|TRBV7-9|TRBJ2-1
CASSRLVRSYNEQFF
TGTGCCAGCAGCCGGCTGGTTCGATCCTACAATGAGCAGTTCTTC
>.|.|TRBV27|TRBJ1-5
CASSLSPAGQPQHF
TGTGCCAGCAGTTTATCGCCAGCTGGACAGCCCCAGCATTTT
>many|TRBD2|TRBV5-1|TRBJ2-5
CASSKLAGYQETQYF
TGCGCCAGCAGCAAGCTAGCGGGATACCAAGAGACCCAGTACTTC
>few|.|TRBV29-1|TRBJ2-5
CSVTGLETQYF
TGCAGCGTTACTGGGCTAGAGACCCAGTACTTC